One sample yielded the 10 T cell receptor beta chains listed below, sequenced in a study of CD8+ T cells in alopecia areata. RNA extraction was followed by reverse transcription into cDNA, which acted as the sequencing template. Clones were sequenced by immunoSEQ multiplex PCR, and TCRdb holds only the in-frame ones, with some missing. The data show 150,000 to 200,000 clones, 58% seen once. Indicated treatment: oral pan-JAK inhibitor, 5-10 mg twice daily. The material sequenced was CD4+ T cells sorted from blood, taken at roughly week 55, from a patient treated with tofacitinib. These receptor sequences come from a human donor with alopecia areata.

This chain uses TRBV11-2 with TRBJ1-2; TRBD1 is a possible D gene (5 bases). The CDR3 consists of 16 residues. Germline assignment: CDR1 SGHAT and CDR2 FQNNGV. Trimming cost V 1 base and J 1 base, with 13 bases left between them. The CDR3 loop is CASSLGEDILNYGYTF. The CDR3 DNA is TGTGCCAGCAGCTTAGGGGAGGACATTCTTAACTATGGCTACACCTTC.

This clone came up a few times. The CDR3 loop is CASLDSYNEQFF. The CDR3 DNA sequence: TGTGCCAGCCTGGACAGCTACAATGAGCAGTTCTTC. This chain connects TRBV2 to TRBJ2-1; perhaps TRBD1 as D (6 bases). Trimming pared 8 bases from V and 3 bases from J, leaving 8 bases between. CDR3 length: 12 residues. In germline, CDR1 is SNHLY, CDR2 FYNNEI.

The chain carries TRBV5-1 and TRBJ1-2; 8 bases agree with TRBD1. Trimming cost V 5 bases and J 4 bases; bases outside gene matches: 7. Germline-derived CDR1 and CDR2 are SGHRS and YFSETQ. CDR3 length: 14 amino acids. This CDR3 reads CASRFGQGGYGYTF. In DNA form, the CDR3 reads TGCGCCAGCAGGTTTGGACAGGGAGGCTATGGCTACACCTTC. The full variable domain, its missing parts supplied by reference TRBV5-1 and TRBJ1-2, is KAGVTQTPRYLIKTRGQQVTLSCSPISGHRSVSWYQQTPGQGLQFLFEYFSETQRNKGNFPGRFSGRQFSNSRSEMNVSTLELGDSALYLCASRFGQGGYGYTFGSGTRLTVV.

The chain joins TRBV18 to TRBJ2-5, with 9 bases matching TRBD1. There are 14 residues in the CDR3. The J segment lost 2 bases and the V segment lost 6 bases, leaving 4 bases of the junction unmatched. In germline, CDR1 is KGHSH, CDR2 LQKENI. This CDR3 reads CASSQDRGQETQYF. The CDR3 DNA follows: TGTGCCAGCTCCCAGGACAGGGGACAAGAGACCCAGTACTTC.

This clone was recorded a few times. The chain has TRBV6-6 and TRBJ1-1; possibly TRBD1 for D (5 bases). Trimming shortened V by 0 bases and J by 7 bases, and 9 bases separated the two germline ends. Germline CDR1 MNHNY, CDR2 SVGAGI (reference sequence). This CDR3 contains 13 residues. Here the CDR3 DNA reads TGTGCCAGCAGTTACTCGGGGACGGTTGAAGCTTTCTTT. As protein: CASSYSGTVEAFF.

This clone was picked up a small number of times. The gene calls are TRBV29-1 and TRBJ2-7; TRBD1 matches 11 bases. This CDR3 has 16 amino acids. Germline-derived CDR1 and CDR2 are SQVTM and ANQGSEA. Trimming cost V 5 bases and J 2 bases; bases outside gene matches: 11. CDR3 amino acids: CSVLTKWDRGTYEQYF. The CDR3, as DNA: TGCAGCGTTCTTACGAAGTGGGACAGGGGGACCTACGAGCAGTACTTC.

The chain links TRBV10-1 to TRBJ2-1; unclear D gene. The V end was cut by 0 bases, the J end by 7 bases, with 10 bases between. This CDR3 region has 14 residues. Germline V lookup: CDR1 WNHNN, CDR2 SYGVQD (reference sequence). This chain's CDR3 is CASSESARMNEQFF. The CDR3 bases are TGCGCCAGCAGTGAGTCTGCCAGGATGAATGAGCAGTTCTTC.

The chain couples TRBV6-1 to TRBJ2-3; D possibly corresponds to TRBD1 (5 bases). Between the trimmed V and J ends, which lost 8 bases and 0 bases, there was a span of 9 bases. The CDR3 loop spans 13 amino acids. Looked up from germline, CDR1 is MNHNS and CDR2 is SASEGT. CDR3 in amino acids: CASESGSTDTQYF. The CDR3 nucleotides read TGTGCCAGCGAATCAGGGAGCACAGATACGCAGTATTTT.

V gene TRBV10-3 combines with J gene TRBJ2-7, with D possibly being TRBD1 (5 bases). The CDR3 covers 14 residues. V was shortened by 6 bases and J by 3 bases, with 15 bases between the two germline ends. CDR1 and CDR2 from the germline V gene are ENHRY and SYGVKD. CDR3 in DNA: TGTGCCATCAGGAGGTCAGGGTCGGACTACGAGCAGTACTTC. Translated, it gives CAIRRSGSDYEQYF.

Concerning this clone itself: Other DNA sequences in this specimen translate into the identical CDR3. The genes are TRBV29-1 and TRBJ1-1, with D tentatively TRBD1 (6 bases). Trimming removed 6 bases from V and 0 bases from J, with 11 bases in between. The length of the CDR3 is 13 residues. Germline V CDR1 and CDR2: SQVTM, ANQGSEA. CDR3 nucleotide sequence: TGCAGCGTGGCAGGGGTGATGAACACTGAAGCTTTCTTT. Translated, it gives CSVAGVMNTEAFF.